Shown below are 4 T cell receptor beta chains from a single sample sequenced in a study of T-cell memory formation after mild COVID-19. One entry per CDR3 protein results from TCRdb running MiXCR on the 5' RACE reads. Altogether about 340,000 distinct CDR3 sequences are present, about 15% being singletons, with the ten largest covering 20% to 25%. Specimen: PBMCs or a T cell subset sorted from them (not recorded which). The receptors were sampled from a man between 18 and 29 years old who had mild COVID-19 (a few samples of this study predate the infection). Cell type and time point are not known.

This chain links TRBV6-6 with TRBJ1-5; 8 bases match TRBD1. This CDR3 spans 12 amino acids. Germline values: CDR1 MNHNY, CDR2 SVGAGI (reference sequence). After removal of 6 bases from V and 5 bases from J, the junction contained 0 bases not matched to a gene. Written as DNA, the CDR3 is TGTGCCAGCAGGACAGGGGATCAGCCCCAGCATTTT. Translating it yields CASRTGDQPQHF.

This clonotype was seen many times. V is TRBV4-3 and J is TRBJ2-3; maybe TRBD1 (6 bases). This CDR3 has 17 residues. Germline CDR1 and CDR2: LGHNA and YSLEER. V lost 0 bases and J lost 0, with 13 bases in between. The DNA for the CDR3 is TGCGCCAGCAGCCAAGATTGGTCGACAGGCAGCACAGATACGCAGTATTTT. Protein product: CASSQDWSTGSTDTQYF.

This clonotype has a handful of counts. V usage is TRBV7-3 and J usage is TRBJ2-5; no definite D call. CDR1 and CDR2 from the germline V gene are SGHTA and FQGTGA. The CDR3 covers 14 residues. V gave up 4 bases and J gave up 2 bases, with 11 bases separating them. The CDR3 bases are TGTGCCAGCAGCTACCTACTTAGGCAAGAGACCCAGTACTTC. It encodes CASSYLLRQETQYF.

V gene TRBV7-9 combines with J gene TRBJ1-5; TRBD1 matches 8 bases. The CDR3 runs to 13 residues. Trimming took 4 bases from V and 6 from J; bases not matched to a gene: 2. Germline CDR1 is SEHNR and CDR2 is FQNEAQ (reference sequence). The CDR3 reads CASSSQGAQPQHF. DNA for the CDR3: TGTGCCAGCAGCTCCCAGGGGGCTCAGCCCCAGCATTTT.